What follows is one T cell receptor (beta chain) and its context. The data were obtained in a study of shared clonotypes between healthy human individuals. Measured with immunoSEQ multiplex PCR; TCRdb has only the in-frame clones, and not every one. The repertoire has more than 2 million clones, nearly 97% of them found once; the top ten carry over 0.1%. Germline V lookup: CDR1 SQVTM, CDR2 ANQGSEA. The length of the CDR3 is 15 residues. Trimming took off 4 bases at V and 4 bases at J, with 19 bases between the two ends. This chain joins TRBV29-1 and TRBJ1-1; a weak D match, TRBD1 (5 bases). The TCR was taken from a man aged 18-30 years in good health. Sequencing input: naive CD4+ T cells sorted from blood. As for subset: CD45RA+ positively selected. In DNA, the CDR3 is TGCAGCGTTGCTCGATGGGGACCTGAGGCCACTGAAGCTTTCTTT. As protein: CSVARWGPEATEAFF.